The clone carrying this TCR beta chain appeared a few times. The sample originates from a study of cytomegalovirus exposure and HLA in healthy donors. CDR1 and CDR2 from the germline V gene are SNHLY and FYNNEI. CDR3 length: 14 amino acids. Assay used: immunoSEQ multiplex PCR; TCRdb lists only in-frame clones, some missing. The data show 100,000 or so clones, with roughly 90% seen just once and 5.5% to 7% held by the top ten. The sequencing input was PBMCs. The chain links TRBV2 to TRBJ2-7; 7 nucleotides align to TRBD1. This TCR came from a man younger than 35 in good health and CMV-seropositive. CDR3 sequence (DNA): TGTGCCAGCAGTGTAATGGGACAGACCTACGAGCCTGCTGTC. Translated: CASSVMGQTYEPAV.